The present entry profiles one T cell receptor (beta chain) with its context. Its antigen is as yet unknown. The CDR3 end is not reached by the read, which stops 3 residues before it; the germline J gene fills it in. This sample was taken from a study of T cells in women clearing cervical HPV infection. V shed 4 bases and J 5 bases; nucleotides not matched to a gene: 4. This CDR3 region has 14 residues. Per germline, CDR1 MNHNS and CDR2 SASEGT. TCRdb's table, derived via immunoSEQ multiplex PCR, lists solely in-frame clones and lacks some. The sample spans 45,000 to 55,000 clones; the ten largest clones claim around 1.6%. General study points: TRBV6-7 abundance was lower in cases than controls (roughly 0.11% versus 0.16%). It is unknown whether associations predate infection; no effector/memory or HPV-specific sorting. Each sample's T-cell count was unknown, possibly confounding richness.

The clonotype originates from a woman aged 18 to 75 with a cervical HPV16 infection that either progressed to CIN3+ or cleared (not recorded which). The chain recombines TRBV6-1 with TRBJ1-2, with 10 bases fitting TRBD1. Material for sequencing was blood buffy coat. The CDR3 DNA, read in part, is TGTGCCAGCAGTGTCGGACAGGGGGAGTATGGC. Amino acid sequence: CASSVGQGEYG. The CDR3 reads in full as CASSVGQGEYGYTF.